This T cell receptor (beta chain) comes out of a study of blood T cell repertoires in COVID-19 (dated by TCRdb to the early 2020s). For context, the study as a whole: Collaborator samples came from the United States, Italy and Spain and covered acute and convalescent phases of COVID-19. The samples were drawn from two sources: the first 160 participants of the ongoing ImmuneRACE study, and some 1,300 subjects contributed by 6 global collaborators. The prospective study material was composed of cDNA or gDNA derived from T cells, B-cell-depleted T cells, or PBMCs. Where available, HLA class I and class II types were obtained from metadata supplied by the sample provider rather than from assay-based typing. The repertoires were released in a freely available public database intended as a resource for research on the immune response to SARS-CoV-2. The dataset comprised deeply sampled blood TCRbeta repertoires from subjects exposed to, actively infected with, or recovered from COVID-19. A de-identified subject ID, COVID-19 status, age in years and sex were almost always included in the sample metadata.

The paper as a whole reports these results and caveats: The amount of clinical and demographic metadata varied by source and participant and was provided uncurated.

Collaborating institutions collected whole blood in K2EDTA tubes following their own protocols. For TCRbeta analysis, collaborator samples were shipped as frozen whole blood, as isolated PBMCs, or as DNA extracted from either sample type. Concerning this clone itself: There is no known antigen for this receptor. No quality values exist for individual bases; no much larger clone is one base distant.

The CDR3, cysteine through phenylalanine, is 18 amino acids long. Only the CDR3 region is kept as DNA, spanning 54 bases read in frame from base 1. CDR1 and CDR2 (MNHEY, SVGEGT) derive from the germline V gene. Here V drops 2 bases and J drops 1 base, and the junction holds 12 bases not matched to any gene. TCRbeta CDR3 regions were amplified from genomic DNA by means of the immunoSEQ Assay, a bias-controlled multiplex PCR. The source study handled its data this way. Within the assay, amplification of reference gene primers was used to estimate how many nucleated cells each sample contained. To quantify the absolute abundance of each unique TCRbeta CDR3 rearrangement, sequence reads were collapsed and filtered. Productive Simpson clonality was computed per sample as the square root of Simpson's diversity index over productive rearrangements. Not all clones reach the TCRdb copy of this immuneACCESS table, which keeps in-frame sequences only. Checked studies attribute under half of the gap to unresolved V genes and leave the rest unexplained. That table gives V, J and clone size, and the DNA gave D and trimming. This sample gives about 53,000 clones in total; just under 85% of them show up just once. The biggest ten clones account for about 14% of the sample.

The rearranged segments are TRBV6-2 or TRBV6-3 and TRBJ2-5, and 8 junctional nucleotides match TRBD2. The clonotype comes from a human donor in a cohort sampled during active COVID-19. What was sequenced was peripheral blood. Here is the DNA: TGTGCCAGCAGTTACCAAGCGGGAGATGGATTTGGCCAAGAGACCCAGTACTTC. Its translation is CASSYQAGDGFGQETQYF.